These 10 T cell receptor beta chains were sequenced from one sample in a study of naive and memory T cell subsets. An equimolar mix of two oligonucleotides served as the beta constant-region primer for TRBC1 and TRBC2. Four rounds of PCR amplified the ligated cDNA using nested alpha and beta constant-region primers plus SP2. TCRdb redid the calling of the UMI-ligation and nested PCR reads with MiXCR, one entry per CDR3 protein. The sample includes over 65,000 distinct CDR3 sequences, about 10% of them seen just once. Sample: naive CD8+ T cells from blood. The receptors stem from a human donor in good health.

This clonotype appeared many times. The rearrangement joins TRBV28 to TRBJ2-1; 7 nucleotides align to TRBD2. CDR1 and CDR2 from the germline V gene are MDHEN and SYDVKM. The length of the CDR3 is 12 residues. The V gene end was trimmed by 8 bases and the J gene end by 8 bases; junction bases not matched to a gene: 6. The CDR3 is CASATGGYEQFF. In DNA, the CDR3 is TGTGCCAGCGCCACCGGGGGGTATGAGCAGTTCTTC.

At least ten counts were recorded for this clonotype. The chain couples TRBV6-2 or TRBV6-3 to TRBJ1-1; weak D call: TRBD1 (5 bases). Germline V gives CDR1 MNHEY, CDR2 SVGEGT. V dropped 7 bases and J dropped 1 base, with 13 bases sitting between them. The CDR3 is made up of 14 amino acids. CDR3 in amino acids: CASNEDRPNTEAFF. CDR3 nucleotide sequence: TGTGCCAGCAACGAAGACAGACCGAACACTGAAGCTTTCTTT.

In its sample, this clonotype was seen many times. This sequence joins TRBV20-1 and TRBJ1-2; the match to TRBD1 covers 8 bases. V lost 2 bases to trimming and J lost 4 bases; unmatched junction nucleotides: 12. This CDR3 comprises 16 residues. CDR1 is DFQATT, CDR2 SNEGSKA, per germline (reference sequence). Here the CDR3 DNA reads TGCAGTGCTAGATCCGGTATGCAGGGGGCTAGCTATGGCTACACCTTC. Encoded protein: CSARSGMQGASYGYTF.

This clonotype was counted at least ten times. The gene calls are TRBV2 and TRBJ2-1; TRBD2 matches at 7 bases. With 5 bases clipped from V and 9 bases from J, the junction kept 1 base outside the gene matches. CDR3 size: 11 residues. CDR1 is SNHLY and CDR2 is FYNNEI in the germline V gene. This CDR3 is CASSPSGEQFF. CDR3 nucleotides: TGTGCCAGCAGTCCTAGCGGTGAGCAGTTCTTC. Full variable domain (rest looked up from reference TRBV2 and TRBJ2-1): EPEVTQTPSHQVTQMGQEVILRCVPISNHLYFYWYRQILGQKVEFLVSFYNNEISEKSEIFDDQFSVERPDGSNFTLKIRSTKLEDSAMYFCASSPSGEQFFGPGTRLTVL.

This clonotype was counted only a few times. The V and J genes are TRBV6-6 and TRBJ2-3; TRBD1 aligns across 10 bases. CDR3 length: 16 amino acids. The trim removed 2 bases at V and 6 bases at J, leaving 8 bases unmatched. Germline values: CDR1 MNHNY, CDR2 SVGAGI (reference sequence). The CDR3 nucleotides are TGTGCCAGCAGTTACCCTGGGACAGGGGTGAGGGATACGCAGTATTTT. Its translation is CASSYPGTGVRDTQYF.

The J gene is TRBJ2-5, the V gene TRBV12-3 or TRBV12-4, with D unclear. The CDR3 is 15 residues long. Trimming removed 2 bases from V and 3 bases from J, with 13 bases in between. The CDR3 nucleotides read TGTGCCAGCAGTTTAAGGGAAGGTCGCGAAGAGACCCAGTACTTC. It codes for CASSLREGREETQYF.

The chain is built from TRBV12-3 or TRBV12-4 and TRBJ2-1; D may be TRBD1 (6 bases). The germline V and J ends were trimmed by 5 bases and 3 bases, with 11 bases remaining between them. The CDR3 is 14 amino acids. The CDR3 nucleotides are TGTGCCAGCAGTGAGGGGGAGTACTACAATGAGCAGTTCTTC. Its protein product is CASSEGEYYNEQFF.

This clonotype was recorded many times. This chain links TRBV5-5 with TRBJ2-7; TRBD2 agrees at 7 bases. The germline CDR1 and CDR2 sequences are SGHKS and YYEKEE (reference sequence). CDR3 length equals 17 residues. V lost 0 bases to trimming and J lost 4 bases; unmatched junction nucleotides: 13. CDR3 sequence reads: CASSLASGGWNFYEQYF. In DNA, the CDR3 is TGTGCCAGCAGCTTGGCTAGCGGAGGATGGAACTTTTACGAGCAGTACTTC.

This clonotype turned up a few times. The rearrangement joins TRBV6-2 or TRBV6-3 to TRBJ2-5; D call uncertain. CDR3 length equals 14 residues. Germline V gene lookup returns CDR1 MNHEY and CDR2 SVGEGT. Trimming took off 6 bases at V and 4 bases at J, with 15 bases between the two ends. CDR3 amino acids: CASSRNWSGETQYF. CDR3 DNA sequence: TGTGCCAGCAGCCGGAACTGGTCTGGAGAGACCCAGTACTTC.

The chain combines TRBV7-8 with TRBJ2-7, with D possibly being TRBD1 (5 bases). The CDR3 length is 13 residues. The germline V gene encodes CDR1 SGHVS and CDR2 FQNEAQ. V was pared by 7 bases and J by 3 bases, with 13 bases between. The CDR3 DNA reads TGTGCCAGCAAGGATCCAGGGTTCTACGAGCAGTACTTC. Amino acid sequence: CASKDPGFYEQYF.